The T cell receptor (beta chain) under discussion was sequenced for a study of shared clonotypes between healthy human individuals. Findings of the study overall: Rarefaction curves obtained for sorted subsets showed sequencing incomplete despite large depth. Expectations were that clonotype sharing among donors would be affected by sequencing depth. Estimated richness values were generally larger in naive subsets than in memory subsets.

In this sample, this clone turned up many times. The antigen remains undetermined. The V end lost 0 bases, the J end lost 0 bases, and 9 bases lay between the germline ends. Germline V CDR1 and CDR2: GTSNPN, SVGIG (reference sequence). This CDR3 is 16 amino acids long. Adult donors, all healthy and HIV-negative, had no recent acute infections or vaccinations. The data were produced by immunoSEQ multiplex PCR, yet TCRdb's version contains in-frame clones alone and is incomplete. The sample yields 950,000 to 1,100,000 clones, 60% to 80% seen once. Sequencing input: memory CD4+ T cells sorted from blood. Sample subset: CD45RA-negative fraction. The TCR sequence derives from a man aged 18 to 35 in good health. The V and J genes are TRBV30 and TRBJ2-6; D uncertain. CDR3 residues: CAWSVRRPSGANVLTF. Here the CDR3 DNA reads TGTGCCTGGAGTGTACGTAGGCCCTCTGGGGCCAACGTCCTGACTTTC.